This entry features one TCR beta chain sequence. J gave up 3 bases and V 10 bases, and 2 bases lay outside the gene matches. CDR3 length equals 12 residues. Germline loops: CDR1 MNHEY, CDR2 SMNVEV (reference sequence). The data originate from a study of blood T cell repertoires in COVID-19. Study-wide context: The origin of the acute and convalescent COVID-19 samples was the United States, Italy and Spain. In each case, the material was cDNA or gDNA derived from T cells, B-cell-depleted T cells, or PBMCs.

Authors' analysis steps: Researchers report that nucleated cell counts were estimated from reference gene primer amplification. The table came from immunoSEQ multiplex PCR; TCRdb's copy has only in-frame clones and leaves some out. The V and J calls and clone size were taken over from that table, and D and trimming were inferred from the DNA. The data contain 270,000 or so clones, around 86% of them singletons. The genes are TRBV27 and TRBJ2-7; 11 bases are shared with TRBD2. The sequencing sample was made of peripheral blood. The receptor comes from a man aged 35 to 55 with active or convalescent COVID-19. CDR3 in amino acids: CATGTSGYEQYF. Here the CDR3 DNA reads TGTGCCACCGGGACTAGCGGCTACGAGCAGTACTTC.